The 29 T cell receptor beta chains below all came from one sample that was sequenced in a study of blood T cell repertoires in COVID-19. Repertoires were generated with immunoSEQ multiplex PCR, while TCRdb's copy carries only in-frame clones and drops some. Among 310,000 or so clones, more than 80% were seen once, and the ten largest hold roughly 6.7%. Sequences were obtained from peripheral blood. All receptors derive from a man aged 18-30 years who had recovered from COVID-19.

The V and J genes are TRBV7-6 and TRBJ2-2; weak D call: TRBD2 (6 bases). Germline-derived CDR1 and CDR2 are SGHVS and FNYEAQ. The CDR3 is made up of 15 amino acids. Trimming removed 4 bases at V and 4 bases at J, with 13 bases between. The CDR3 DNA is TGTGCCAGCAGCTCCCCCCGGGAGACCACCGGGGAGCTGTTTTTT. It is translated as CASSSPRETTGELFF.

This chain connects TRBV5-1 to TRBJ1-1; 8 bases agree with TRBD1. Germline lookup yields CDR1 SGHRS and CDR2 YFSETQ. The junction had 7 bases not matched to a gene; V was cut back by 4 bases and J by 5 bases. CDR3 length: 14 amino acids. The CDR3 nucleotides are TGCGCCAGCAGCCCCGGACAGGGTAAGACTGAAGCTTTCTTT. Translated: CASSPGQGKTEAFF.

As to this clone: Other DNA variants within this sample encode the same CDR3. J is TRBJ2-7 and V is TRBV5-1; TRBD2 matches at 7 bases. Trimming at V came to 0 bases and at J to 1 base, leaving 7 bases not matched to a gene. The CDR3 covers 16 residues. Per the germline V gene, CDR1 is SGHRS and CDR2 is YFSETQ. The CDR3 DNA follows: TGCGCCAGCAGCTTGGCCAGGGCTAGCGGATCCTACGAGCAGTACTTC. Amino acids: CASSLARASGSYEQYF.

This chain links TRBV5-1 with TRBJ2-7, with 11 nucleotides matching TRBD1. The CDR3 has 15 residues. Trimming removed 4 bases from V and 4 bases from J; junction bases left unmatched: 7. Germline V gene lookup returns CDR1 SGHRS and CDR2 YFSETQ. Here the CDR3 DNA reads TGCGCCAGCAGCCCGGGGACAGGGGGGGCATACGAGCAGTACTTC. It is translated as CASSPGTGGAYEQYF.

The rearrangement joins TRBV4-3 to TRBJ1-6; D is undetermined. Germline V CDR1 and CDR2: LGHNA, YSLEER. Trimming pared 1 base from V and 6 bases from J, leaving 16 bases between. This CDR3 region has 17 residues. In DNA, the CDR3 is TGCGCCAGCAGCCAAGCAGGTTCTCCAGTGGGTAATTCACCCCTCCACTTT. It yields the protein CASSQAGSPVGNSPLHF.

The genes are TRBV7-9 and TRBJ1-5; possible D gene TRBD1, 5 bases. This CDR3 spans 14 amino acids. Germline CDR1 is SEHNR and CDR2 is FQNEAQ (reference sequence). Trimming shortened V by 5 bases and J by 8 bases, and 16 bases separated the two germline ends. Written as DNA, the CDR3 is TGTGCCAGCAGCCGTGGGGGGATGCTTGAGCCCCAGCATTTT. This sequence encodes CASSRGGMLEPQHF.

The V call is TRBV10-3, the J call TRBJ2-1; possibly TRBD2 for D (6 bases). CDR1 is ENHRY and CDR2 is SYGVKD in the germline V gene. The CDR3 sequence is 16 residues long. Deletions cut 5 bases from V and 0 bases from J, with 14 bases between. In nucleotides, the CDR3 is TGTGCCATCAGTCCAAAAGGACTAAGCTCCTACAATGAGCAGTTCTTC. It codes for CAISPKGLSSYNEQFF.

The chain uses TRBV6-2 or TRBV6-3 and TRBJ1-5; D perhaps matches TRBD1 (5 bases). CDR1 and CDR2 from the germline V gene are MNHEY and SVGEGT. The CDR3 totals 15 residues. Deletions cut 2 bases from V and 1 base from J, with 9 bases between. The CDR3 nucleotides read TGTGCCAGCAGTTACGTGGGGCGGAGCAATCAGCCCCAGCATTTT. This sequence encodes CASSYVGRSNQPQHF.

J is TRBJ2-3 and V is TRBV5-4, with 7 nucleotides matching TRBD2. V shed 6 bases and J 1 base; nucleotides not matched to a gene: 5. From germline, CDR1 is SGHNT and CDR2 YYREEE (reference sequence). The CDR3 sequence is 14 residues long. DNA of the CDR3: TGTGCCAGCACCCCTGCGGGGGGCACAGATACGCAGTATTTT. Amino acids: CASTPAGGTDTQYF.

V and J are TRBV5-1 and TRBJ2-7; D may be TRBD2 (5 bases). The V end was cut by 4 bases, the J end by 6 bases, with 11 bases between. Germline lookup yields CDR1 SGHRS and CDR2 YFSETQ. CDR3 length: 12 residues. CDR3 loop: CASSRPEGEQYF. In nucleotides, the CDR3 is TGCGCCAGCAGCCGACCCGAGGGCGAGCAGTACTTC.

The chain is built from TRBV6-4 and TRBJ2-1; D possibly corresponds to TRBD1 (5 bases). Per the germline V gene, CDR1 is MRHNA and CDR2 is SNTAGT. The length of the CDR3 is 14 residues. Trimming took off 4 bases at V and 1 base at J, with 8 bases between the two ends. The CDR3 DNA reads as TGTGCCAGCAGTGCTGACAGATCCTACAATGAGCAGTTCTTC. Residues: CASSADRSYNEQFF.

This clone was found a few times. The CDR3 nucleotides are TGCGCCAGCACCCTGGACAGGAACACCGGGGAGCTGTTTTTT. Amino acids: CASTLDRNTGELFF. The rearrangement uses TRBV10-2 and TRBJ2-2, with TRBD1 as a possible D gene (6 bases). Germline CDR1 reads WSHSY; CDR2 reads SAAADI. CDR3 length: 14 amino acids. V lost 7 bases and J lost 1, with 10 bases in between.

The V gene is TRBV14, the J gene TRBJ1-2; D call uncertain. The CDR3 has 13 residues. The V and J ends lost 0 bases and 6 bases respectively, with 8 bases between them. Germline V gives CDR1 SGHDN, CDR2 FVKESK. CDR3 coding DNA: TGTGCCAGCAGCCAAGATTCAGGAAATGGCTACACCTTC. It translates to CASSQDSGNGYTF.

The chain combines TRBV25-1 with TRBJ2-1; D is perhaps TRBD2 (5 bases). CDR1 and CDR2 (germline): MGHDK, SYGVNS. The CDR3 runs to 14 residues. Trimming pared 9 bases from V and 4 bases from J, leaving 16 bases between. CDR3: CASKPGNKYNEQFF. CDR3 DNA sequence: TGTGCCAGTAAACCGGGAAACAAGTACAATGAGCAGTTCTTC.

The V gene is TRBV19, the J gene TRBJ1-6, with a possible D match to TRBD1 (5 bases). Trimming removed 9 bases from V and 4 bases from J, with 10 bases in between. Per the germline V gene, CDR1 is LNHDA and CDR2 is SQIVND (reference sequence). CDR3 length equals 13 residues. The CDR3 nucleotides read TGTGCCAGCCAGGAGGGGTATAATTCACCCCTCCACTTT. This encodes CASQEGYNSPLHF. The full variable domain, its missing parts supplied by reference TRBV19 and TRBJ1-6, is DGGITQSPKYLFRKEGQNVTLSCEQNLNHDAMYWYRQDPGQGLRLIYYSQIVNDFQKGDIAEGYSVSREKKESFPLTVTSAQKNPTAFYLCASQEGYNSPLHFGNGTRLTVT.

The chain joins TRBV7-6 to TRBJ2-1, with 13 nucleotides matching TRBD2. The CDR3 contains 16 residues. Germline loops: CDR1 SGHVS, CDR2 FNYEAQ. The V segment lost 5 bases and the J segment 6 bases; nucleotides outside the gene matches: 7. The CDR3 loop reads CASSARTSGRVNEQFF. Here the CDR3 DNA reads TGTGCCAGCAGCGCGAGGACTAGCGGGAGAGTCAATGAGCAGTTCTTC. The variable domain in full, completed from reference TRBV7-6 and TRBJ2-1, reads GAGVSQSPRYKVTKRGQDVALRCDPISGHVSLYWYRQALGQGPEFLTYFNYEAQQDKSGLPNDRFSAERPEGSISTLTIQRTEQRDSAMYRCASSARTSGRVNEQFFGPGTRLTVL.

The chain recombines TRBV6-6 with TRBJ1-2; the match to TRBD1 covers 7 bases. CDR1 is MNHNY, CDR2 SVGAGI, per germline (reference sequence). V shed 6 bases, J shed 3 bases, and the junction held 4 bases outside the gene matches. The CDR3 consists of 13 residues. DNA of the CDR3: TGTGCCAGCAGCCCTACAGGGGACTATGGCTACACCTTC. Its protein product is CASSPTGDYGYTF.

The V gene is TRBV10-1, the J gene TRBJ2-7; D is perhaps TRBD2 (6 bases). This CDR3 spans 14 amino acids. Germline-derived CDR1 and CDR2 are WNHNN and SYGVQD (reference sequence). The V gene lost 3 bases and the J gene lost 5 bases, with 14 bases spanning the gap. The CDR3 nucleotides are TGCGCCAGCAGTGACGGGGGAGTAATGGACGAGCAGTACTTC. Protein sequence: CASSDGGVMDEQYF.

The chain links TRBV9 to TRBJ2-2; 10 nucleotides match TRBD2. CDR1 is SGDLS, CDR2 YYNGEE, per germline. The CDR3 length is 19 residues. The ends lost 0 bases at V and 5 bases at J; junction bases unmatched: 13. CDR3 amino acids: CASSVGWTSGPFLTGELFF. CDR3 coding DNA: TGTGCCAGCAGCGTAGGGTGGACTAGCGGTCCCTTTCTAACCGGGGAGCTGTTTTTT.

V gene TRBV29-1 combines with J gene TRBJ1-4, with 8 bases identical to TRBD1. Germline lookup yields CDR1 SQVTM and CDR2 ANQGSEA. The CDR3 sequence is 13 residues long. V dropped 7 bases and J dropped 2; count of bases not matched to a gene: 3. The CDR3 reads CSGRQGTNEKLFF. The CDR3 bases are TGCAGCGGTCGACAGGGGACTAATGAAAAACTGTTTTTT.

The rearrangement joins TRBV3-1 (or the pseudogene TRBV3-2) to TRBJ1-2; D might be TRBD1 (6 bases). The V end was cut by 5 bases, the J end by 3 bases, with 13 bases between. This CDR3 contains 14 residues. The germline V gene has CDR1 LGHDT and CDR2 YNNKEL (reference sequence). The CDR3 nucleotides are TGTGCCAGCAGCTACGGACAGCGAGACTATGGCTACACCTTC. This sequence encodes CASSYGQRDYGYTF.

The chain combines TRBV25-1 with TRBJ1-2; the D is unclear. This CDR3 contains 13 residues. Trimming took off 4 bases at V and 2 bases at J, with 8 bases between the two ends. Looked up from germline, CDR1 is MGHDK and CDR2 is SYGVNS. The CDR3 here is CASSAAGNYGYTF. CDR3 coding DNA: TGTGCCAGCAGTGCCGCAGGAAACTATGGCTACACCTTC.

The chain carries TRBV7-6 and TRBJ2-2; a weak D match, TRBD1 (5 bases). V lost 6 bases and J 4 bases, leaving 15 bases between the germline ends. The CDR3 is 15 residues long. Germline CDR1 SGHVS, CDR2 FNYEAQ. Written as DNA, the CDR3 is TGTGCCAGCAGGCTCACAGGTGCGAGCACCGGGGAGCTGTTTTTT. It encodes CASRLTGASTGELFF.

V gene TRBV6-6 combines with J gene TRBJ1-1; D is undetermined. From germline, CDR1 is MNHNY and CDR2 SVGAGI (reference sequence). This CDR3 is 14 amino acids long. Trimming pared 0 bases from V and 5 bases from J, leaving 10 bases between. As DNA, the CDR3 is TGTGCCAGCAGTTACTCGGCTCCGGGGACTGAAGCTTTCTTT. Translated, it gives CASSYSAPGTEAFF.

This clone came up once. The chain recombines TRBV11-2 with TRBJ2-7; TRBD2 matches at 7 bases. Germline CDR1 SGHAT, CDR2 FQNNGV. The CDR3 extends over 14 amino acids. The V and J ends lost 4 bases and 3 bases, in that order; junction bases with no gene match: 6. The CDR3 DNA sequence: TGTGCCAGCAGCTACCTTGGGGGGGGCTACGAGCAGTACTTC. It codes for CASSYLGGGYEQYF. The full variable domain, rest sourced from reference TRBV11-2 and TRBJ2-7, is EAGVAQSPRYKIIEKRQSVAFWCNPISGHATLYWYQQILGQGPKLLIQFQNNGVVDDSQLPKDRFSAERLKGVDSTLKIQPAKLEDSAVYLCASSYLGGGYEQYFGPGTRLTVT.

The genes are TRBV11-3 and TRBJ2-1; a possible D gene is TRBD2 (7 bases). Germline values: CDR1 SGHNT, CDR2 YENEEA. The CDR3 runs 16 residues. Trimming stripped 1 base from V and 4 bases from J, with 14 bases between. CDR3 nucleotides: TGTGCCAGCAGCTTAGTTGCGGGGGCAGTATACAATGAGCAGTTCTTC. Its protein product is CASSLVAGAVYNEQFF.

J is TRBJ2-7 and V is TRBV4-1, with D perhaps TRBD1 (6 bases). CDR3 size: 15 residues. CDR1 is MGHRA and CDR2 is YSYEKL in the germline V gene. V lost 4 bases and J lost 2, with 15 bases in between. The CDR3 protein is CASSLLRQAPYEQYF. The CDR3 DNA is TGCGCCAGCAGCCTCCTAAGACAGGCGCCCTACGAGCAGTACTTC.

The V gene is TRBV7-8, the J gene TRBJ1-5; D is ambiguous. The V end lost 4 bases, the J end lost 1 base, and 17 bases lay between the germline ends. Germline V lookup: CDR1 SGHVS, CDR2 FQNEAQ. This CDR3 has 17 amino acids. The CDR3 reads CASSSSAGGWSNQPQHF. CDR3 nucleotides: TGTGCCAGCAGCTCCTCAGCGGGAGGTTGGAGCAATCAGCCCCAGCATTTT.

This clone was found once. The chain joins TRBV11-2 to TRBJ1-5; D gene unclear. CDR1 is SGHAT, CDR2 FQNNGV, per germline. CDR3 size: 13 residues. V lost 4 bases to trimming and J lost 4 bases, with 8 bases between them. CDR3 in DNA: TGTGCCAGCAGCTACAGTGAAAATCAGCCCCAGCATTTT. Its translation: CASSYSENQPQHF.